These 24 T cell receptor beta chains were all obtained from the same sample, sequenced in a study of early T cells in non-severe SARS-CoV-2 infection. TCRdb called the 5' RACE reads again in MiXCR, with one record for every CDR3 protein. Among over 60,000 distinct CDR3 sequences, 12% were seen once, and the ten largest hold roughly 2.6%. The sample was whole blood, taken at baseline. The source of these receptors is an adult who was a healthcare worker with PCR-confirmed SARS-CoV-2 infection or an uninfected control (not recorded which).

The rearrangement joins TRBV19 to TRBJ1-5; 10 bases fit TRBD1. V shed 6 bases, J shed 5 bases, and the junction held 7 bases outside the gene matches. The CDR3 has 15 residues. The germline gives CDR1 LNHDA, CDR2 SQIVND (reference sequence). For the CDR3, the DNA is TGTGCCAGTAGCCGGACAGGGGGTAATGATCAGCCCCAGCATTTT. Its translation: CASSRTGGNDQPQHF.

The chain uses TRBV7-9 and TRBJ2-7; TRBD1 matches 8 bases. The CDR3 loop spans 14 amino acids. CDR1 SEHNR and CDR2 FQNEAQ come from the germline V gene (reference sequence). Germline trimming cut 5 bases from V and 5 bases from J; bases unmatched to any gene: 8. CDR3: CASSLGQGDHEQYF. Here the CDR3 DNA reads TGTGCCAGCAGCCTCGGACAGGGCGACCACGAGCAGTACTTC.

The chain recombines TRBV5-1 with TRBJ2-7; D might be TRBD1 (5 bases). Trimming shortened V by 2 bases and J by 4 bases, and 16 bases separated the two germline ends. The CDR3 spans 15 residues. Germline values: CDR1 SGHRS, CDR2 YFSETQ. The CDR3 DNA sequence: TGCGCCAGCAGCTTCGTAGCAGGGCCCTTGTACGAGCAGTACTTC. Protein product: CASSFVAGPLYEQYF.

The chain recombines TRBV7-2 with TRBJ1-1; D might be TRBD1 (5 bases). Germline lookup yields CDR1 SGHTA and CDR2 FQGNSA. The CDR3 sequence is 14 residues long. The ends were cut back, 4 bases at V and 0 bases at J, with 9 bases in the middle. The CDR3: CASSWGSMNTEAFF. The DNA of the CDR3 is TGTGCCAGCAGCTGGGGGAGCATGAACACTGAAGCTTTCTTT.

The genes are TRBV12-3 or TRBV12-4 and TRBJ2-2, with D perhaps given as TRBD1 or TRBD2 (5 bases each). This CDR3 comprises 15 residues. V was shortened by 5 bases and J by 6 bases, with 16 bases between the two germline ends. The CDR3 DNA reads TGTGCCAGCAGTGTCCGGGACCAAAGGGCCGGGGAGCTGTTTTTT. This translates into CASSVRDQRAGELFF.

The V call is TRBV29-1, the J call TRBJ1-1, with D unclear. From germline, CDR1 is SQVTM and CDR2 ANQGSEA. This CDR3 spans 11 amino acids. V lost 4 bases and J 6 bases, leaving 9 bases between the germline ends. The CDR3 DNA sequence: TGCAGCGTTGCCGTGGCGGCTGAAGCTTTCTTT. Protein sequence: CSVAVAAEAFF.

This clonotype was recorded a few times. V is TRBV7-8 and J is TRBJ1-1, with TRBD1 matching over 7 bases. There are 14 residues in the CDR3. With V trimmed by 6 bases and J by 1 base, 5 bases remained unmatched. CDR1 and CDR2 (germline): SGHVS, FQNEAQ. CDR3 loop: CASRAGTENTEAFF. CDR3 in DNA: TGTGCCAGCAGAGCCGGGACAGAGAACACTGAAGCTTTCTTT.

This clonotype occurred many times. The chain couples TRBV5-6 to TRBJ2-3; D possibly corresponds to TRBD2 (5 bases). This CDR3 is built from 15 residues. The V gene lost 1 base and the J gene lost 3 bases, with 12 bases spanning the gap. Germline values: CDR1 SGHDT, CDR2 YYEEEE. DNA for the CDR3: TGTGCCAGCAGCTTGTATAACGGGGTAACAGATACGCAGTATTTT. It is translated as CASSLYNGVTDTQYF.

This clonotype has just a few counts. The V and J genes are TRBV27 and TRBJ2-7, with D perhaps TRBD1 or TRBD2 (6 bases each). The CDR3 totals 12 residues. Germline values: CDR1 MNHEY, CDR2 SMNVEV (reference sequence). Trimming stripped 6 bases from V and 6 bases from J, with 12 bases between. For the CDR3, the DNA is TGTGCCAGCAGCTCGGGGGCGGGCGAGCAGTACTTC. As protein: CASSSGAGEQYF.

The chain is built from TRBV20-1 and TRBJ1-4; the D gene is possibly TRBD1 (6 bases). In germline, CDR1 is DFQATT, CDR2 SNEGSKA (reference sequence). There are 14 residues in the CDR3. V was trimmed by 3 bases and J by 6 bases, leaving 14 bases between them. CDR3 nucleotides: TGCAGTGCTAGGGGGGCGGTTTTTTATGAAAAACTGTTTTTT. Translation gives CSARGAVFYEKLFF.

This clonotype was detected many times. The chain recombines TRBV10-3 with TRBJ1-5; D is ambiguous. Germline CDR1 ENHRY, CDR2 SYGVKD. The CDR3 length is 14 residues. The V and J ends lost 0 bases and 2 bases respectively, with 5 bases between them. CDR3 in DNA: TGTGCCATCAGTGAGTCGGGAGGCAATCAGCCCCAGCATTTT. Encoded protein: CAISESGGNQPQHF.

The CDR3 DNA is TGCAGTGCTAGTCAGACCGGGACTACAAGGCGGTACGAGCAGTACTTC. Its translation is CSASQTGTTRRYEQYF. This chain links TRBV20-1 with TRBJ2-7, with 7 bases fitting TRBD2. V shed 3 bases and J 4 bases; nucleotides not matched to a gene: 15. The CDR3 runs 16 residues. Per germline, CDR1 DFQATT and CDR2 SNEGSKA (reference sequence).

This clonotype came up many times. CDR3 in amino acids: CASSSKGLSGANVLTF. The CDR3 coding sequence is TGTGCCAGCAGCTCAAAGGGCCTCTCTGGGGCCAACGTCCTGACTTTC. The V and J genes are TRBV7-3 and TRBJ2-6; no reliable D call. Germline CDR1 reads SGHTA; CDR2 reads FQGTGA. The V end lost 4 bases, the J end lost 0 bases, and 10 bases lay between the germline ends. CDR3 length: 16 amino acids.

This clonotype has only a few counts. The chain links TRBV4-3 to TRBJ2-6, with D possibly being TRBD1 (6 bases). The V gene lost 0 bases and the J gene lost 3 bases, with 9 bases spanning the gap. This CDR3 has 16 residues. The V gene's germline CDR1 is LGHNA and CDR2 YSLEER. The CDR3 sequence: CASSQEQGSGANVLTF. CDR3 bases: TGCGCCAGCAGCCAAGAACAGGGTAGTGGGGCCAACGTCCTGACTTTC.

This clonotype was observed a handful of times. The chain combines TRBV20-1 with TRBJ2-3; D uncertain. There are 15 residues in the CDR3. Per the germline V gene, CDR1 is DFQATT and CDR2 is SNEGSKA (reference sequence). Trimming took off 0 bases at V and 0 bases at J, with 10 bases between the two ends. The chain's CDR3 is CSARDRKGSTDTQYF. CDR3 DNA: TGCAGTGCTAGAGATCGAAAGGGAAGCACAGATACGCAGTATTTT.

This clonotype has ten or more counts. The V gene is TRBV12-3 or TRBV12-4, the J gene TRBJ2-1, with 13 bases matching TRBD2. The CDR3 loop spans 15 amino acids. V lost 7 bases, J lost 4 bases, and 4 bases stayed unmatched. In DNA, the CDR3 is TGTGCCAGCACCAGACTAGCGGGGGGTTACAATGAGCAGTTCTTC. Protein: CASTRLAGGYNEQFF.

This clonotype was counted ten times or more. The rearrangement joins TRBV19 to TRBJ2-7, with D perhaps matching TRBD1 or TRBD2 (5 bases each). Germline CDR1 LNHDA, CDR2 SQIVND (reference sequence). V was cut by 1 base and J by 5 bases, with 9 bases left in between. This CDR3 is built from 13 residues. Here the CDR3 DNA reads TGTGCCAGTAGTATAGGGGGGACGGACGAGCAGTACTTC. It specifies CASSIGGTDEQYF.

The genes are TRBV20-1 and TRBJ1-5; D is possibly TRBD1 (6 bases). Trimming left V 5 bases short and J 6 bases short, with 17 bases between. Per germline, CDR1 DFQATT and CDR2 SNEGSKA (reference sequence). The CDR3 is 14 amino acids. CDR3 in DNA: TGCAGTGCTTCGAACAGGGCCTCCGGTCAGCCCCAGCATTTT. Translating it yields CSASNRASGQPQHF.

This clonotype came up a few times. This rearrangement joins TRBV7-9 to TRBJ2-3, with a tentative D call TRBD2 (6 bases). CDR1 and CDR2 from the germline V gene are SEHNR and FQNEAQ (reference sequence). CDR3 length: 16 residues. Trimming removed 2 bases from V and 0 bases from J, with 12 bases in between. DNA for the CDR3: TGTGCCAGCAGCTTACAGCGGGCCTTGAGCACAGATACGCAGTATTTT. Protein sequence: CASSLQRALSTDTQYF.

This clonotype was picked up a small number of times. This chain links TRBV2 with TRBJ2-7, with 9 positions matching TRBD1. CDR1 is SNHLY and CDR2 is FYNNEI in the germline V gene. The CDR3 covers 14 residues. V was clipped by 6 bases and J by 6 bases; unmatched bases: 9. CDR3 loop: CASRPGTGLGEQYF. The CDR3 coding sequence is TGTGCCAGCAGACCCGGGACAGGGCTTGGCGAGCAGTACTTC.

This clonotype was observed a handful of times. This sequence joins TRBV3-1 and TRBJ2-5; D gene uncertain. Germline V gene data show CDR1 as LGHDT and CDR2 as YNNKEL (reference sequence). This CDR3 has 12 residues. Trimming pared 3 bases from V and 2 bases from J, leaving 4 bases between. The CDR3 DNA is TGTGCCAGCAGCCACCTACAAGAGACCCAGTACTTC. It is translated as CASSHLQETQYF.

This CDR3 reads CASSQPGVAYEQYF. CDR3 nucleotides: TGCGCCAGCAGCCAACCAGGCGTGGCCTACGAGCAGTACTTC. The chain uses TRBV4-1 and TRBJ2-7, with unresolved D. This CDR3 region has 14 residues. CDR1 MGHRA and CDR2 YSYEKL come from the germline V gene. V lost 2 bases and J lost 2, with 10 bases in between.

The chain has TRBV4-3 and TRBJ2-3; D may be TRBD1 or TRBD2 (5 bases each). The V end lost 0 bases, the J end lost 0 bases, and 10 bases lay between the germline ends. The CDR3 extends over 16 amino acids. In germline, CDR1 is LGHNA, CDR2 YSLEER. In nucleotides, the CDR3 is TGCGCCAGCAGCCAAGAGCCGGGGACCAGCACAGATACGCAGTATTTT. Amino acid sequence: CASSQEPGTSTDTQYF.

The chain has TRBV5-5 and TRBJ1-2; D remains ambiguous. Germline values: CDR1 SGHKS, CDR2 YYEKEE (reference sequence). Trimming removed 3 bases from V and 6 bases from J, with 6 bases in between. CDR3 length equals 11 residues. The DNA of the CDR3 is TGTGCCAGCAGCTCCGGAAATGGCTACACCTTC. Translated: CASSSGNGYTF.